This T cell receptor beta chain was obtained from a study of T cells in Graves' hyperthyroidism and ophthalmopathy. CDR1 and CDR2 (germline): MDHEN, SYDVKM. CDR3 length: 16 amino acids. V was clipped by 2 bases and J by 8 bases; unmatched bases: 12. The source material, RNA transcripts, was used to amplify TCR beta CDR3 regions. The TCR CDR3 first-round RT-PCR relied on the HTBI primer set. TCRdb reanalysed the multiplex PCR reads using MiXCR and keeps one entry per CDR3 protein. The repertoire holds about 700,000 distinct CDR3 sequences, 12% to 15% seen once, with 10% in the top ten. Aged 18 to 65, the patients had hyperthyroidism that was newly diagnosed and had lasted under 2 months. Pregnant or lactating patients were excluded, as were those with uncontrolled infection or other autoimmune disease. This clonotype has a count of ten or more.

The source material was blood. The gene calls are TRBV28 and TRBJ2-1; TRBD2 matches at 7 bases. This clonotype was sampled from a woman between 18 and 29 years old with Graves' hyperthyroidism. DNA of the CDR3: TGTGCCAGCAGTTTAATCGAGGTAGCGGGCGGGGATGAGCAGTTCTTC. It is translated as CASSLIEVAGGDEQFF.